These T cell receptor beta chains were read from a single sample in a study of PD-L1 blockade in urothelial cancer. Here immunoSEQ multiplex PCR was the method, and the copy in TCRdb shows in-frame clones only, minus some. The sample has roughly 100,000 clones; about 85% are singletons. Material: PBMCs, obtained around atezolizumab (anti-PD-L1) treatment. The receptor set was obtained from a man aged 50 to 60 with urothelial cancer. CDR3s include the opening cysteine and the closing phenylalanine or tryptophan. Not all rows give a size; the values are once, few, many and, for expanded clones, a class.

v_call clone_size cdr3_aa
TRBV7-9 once CASNKAGSQETQYF
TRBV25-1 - CASSLYGGARETQYF
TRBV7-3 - CASSPHRESGYTF
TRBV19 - CASSTRGADTEAFF
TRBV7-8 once CASSTGTSGTYEQYF
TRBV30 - CAWTLAGAAYNEQFF
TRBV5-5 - CASQRGDSGNTIYF
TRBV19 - CASSLGLAGVNEQFF
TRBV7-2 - CASSLVGAIDTQYF
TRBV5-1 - CASSLVVTSGAYNEQFF
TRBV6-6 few CASSDLQGAGETQYF
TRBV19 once CASGRGLAGVEQYF
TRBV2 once CASSRDRGPNEQFF
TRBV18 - CASSPDRERNQPQHF
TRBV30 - CAWSRETQYF
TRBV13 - CASSLGGFRREGLETQYF